This T cell receptor (beta chain) was profiled in a study of T cells expressing NK-cell markers. The study, taken as a whole, reports: Each of roughly six donors carried dominant NKG2C+ clonotypes accounting for about 1.0-7.5% of CD8+ T cells. There remained a lack of clarity about HCMV specificity of expanded NKG2C+ T cell clones. Among several donors, these clonotypes also ranked first in the CD3+CD56-NKG2C+ fraction.

The CDR3 totals 15 residues. Germline V gene sequence: CDR1 SGHRS, CDR2 YFSETQ. TCRdb processed the 5' RACE reads again and assigns one entry to each CDR3 protein, with no DNA. The record lists hundreds of thousands of distinct CDR3 sequences, of which the ten most abundant hold 4% to 5%. About this clonotype: The antigen remains undetermined.

The sample comprised blood T cells: a sorted CD56 or NKG2C T cell subset, CD4+ or CD8+ T cells, or bulk PBMC T cells (not recorded which). The chain recombines TRBV5-1 with TRBJ1-6; the TCRdb call, TRBD1, lacks DNA for checking. The source is a woman between 18 and 69 years old in good health. The CDR3 loop is CASSLGAGFGSPLHF.